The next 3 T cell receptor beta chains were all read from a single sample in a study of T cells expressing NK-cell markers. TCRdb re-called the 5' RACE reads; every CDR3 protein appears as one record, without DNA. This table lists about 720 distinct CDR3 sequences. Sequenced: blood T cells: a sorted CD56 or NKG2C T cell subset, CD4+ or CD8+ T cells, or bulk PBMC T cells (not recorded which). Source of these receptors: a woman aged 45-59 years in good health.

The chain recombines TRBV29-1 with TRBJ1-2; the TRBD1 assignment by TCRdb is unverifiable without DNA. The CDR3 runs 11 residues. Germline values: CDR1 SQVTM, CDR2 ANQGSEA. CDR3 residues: CSVDRGDGYTF.

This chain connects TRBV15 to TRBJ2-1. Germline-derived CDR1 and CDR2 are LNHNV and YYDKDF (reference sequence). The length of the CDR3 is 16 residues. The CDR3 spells CATSRASGGSYNEQFF.

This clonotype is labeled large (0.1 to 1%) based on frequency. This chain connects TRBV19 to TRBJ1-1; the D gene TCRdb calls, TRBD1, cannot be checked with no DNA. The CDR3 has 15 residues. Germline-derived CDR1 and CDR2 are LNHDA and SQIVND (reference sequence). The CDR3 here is CASSSPDILNTEAFF.